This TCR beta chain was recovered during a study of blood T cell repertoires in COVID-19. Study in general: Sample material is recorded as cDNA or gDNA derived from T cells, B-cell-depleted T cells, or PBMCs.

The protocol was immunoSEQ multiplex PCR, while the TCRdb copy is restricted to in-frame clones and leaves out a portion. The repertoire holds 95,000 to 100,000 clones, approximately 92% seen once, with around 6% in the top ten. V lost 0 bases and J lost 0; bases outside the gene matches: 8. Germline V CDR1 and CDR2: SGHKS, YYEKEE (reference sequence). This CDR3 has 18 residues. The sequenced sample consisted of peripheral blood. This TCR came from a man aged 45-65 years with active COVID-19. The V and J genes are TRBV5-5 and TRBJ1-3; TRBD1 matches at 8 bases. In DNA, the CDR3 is TGTGCCAGCAGCTTGGTTAGGGGGACAGGCCTCTCTGGAAACACCATATATTTT. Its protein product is CASSLVRGTGLSGNTIYF.